The sequence of this T cell receptor beta chain was determined in a study of shared clonotypes between healthy human individuals. Study-level findings and limits: About 5% of naive CD4 clonotypes were shared across four donors. Generally, naive subsets came out with larger estimated richness than memory subsets.

Between the trimmed V and J ends, which lost 0 bases and 9 bases, there was a span of 6 bases. Germline CDR1 reads DFQATT; CDR2 reads SNEGSKA (reference sequence). This CDR3 region has 11 residues. As regards this clone: Its antigen is not known.

Only in-frame clones appear in the TCRdb table, and some are missing; sequencing was by immunoSEQ multiplex PCR. The sample has hundreds of thousands of clones; about 96% are singletons. The sequenced material came from naive CD4+ T cells sorted from blood. The subset is: CD45RA+ positively selected. The clonotype comes from a woman in her thirties in good health. V usage is TRBV20-1 and J usage is TRBJ2-1; D is ambiguous. The DNA for the CDR3 is TGCAGTGCTAGAGATCAAAGTGAGCAGTTCTTC. Its protein is CSARDQSEQFF.